The clone carrying this T cell receptor beta chain was observed at least ten times. TCRdb re-called the 5' RACE reads with MiXCR, one entry per CDR3 protein. The sample yields more than 200,000 distinct CDR3 sequences, 20% to 30% seen once. This entry comes from a study of CD8 T cells in ankylosing spondylitis. CDR1 is DFQATT, CDR2 SNEGSKA, per germline (reference sequence). V shed 5 bases and J shed 1 base, with 11 bases lying between them. The CDR3 has 13 amino acids. The source material was blood, either unsorted or a sorted T cell fraction (not recorded which). The sequence came from a male donor with ankylosing spondylitis or in good health (not recorded which). This chain links TRBV20-1 with TRBJ1-1, with D possibly being TRBD1 (6 bases). CDR3 loop: CSALGTTNTEAFF. The CDR3 DNA reads TGCAGTGCTCTTGGGACAACGAACACTGAAGCTTTCTTT.